This T cell receptor beta chain was obtained from a study of blood T cells in healthy people across ages. Background on the study: Per every two T cells, about one barcoded beta molecule was captured by template switching.

This clonotype turned up a few times. The antigen is unknown. The study's findings and limits: When one million T cells were used, diversity estimates were thought to be underestimates. Expanded clonotype shifts may have been confounded, as the donors had an unknown CMV status.

Using a J-beta primer mix together with a sample-barcoded 5' primer, a second PCR was run for about 6 to 11 cycles. MiXCR, run by TCRdb on the 5' RACE reads, gives a single entry per CDR3 protein. Among about 690,000 distinct CDR3 sequences, roughly two fifths were seen once, and the ten largest hold around 30%. At least 5.5 micrograms of total RNA were extracted per sample. J lost 2 bases, V lost 8 bases, and 9 bases had no gene match. Germline V gene lookup returns CDR1 SGHTA and CDR2 FQGNSA. The CDR3 is 14 residues long. The sequence came from a man at least 80 years old in good health. This chain joins TRBV7-2 and TRBJ2-7; 7 positions agree with TRBD2. Material for sequencing was blood. The DNA for the CDR3 is TGTGCCAGCGATTGGGGCGGGGGTCCCTACGAGCAGTACTTC. Protein sequence: CASDWGGGPYEQYF.